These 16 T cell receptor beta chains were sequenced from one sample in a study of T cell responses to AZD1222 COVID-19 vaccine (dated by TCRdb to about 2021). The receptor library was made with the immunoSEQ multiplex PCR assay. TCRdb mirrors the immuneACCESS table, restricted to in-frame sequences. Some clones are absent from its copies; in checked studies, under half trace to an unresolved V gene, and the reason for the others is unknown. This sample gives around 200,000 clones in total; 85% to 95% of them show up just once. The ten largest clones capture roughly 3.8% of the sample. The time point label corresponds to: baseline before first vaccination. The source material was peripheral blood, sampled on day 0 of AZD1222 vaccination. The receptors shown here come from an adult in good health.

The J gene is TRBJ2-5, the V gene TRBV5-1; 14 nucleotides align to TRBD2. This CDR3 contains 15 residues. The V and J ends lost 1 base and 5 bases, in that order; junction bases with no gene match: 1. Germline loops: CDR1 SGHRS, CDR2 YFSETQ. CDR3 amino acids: CASSLRLAGGETQYF. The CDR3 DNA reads TGCGCCAGCAGCTTGAGACTAGCGGGGGGGGAGACCCAGTACTTC.

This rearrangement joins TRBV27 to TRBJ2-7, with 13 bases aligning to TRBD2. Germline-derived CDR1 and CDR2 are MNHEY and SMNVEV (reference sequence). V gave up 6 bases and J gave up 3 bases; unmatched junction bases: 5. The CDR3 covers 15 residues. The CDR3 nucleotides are TGTGCCAGCAGACTAGCGGGGGGGAATCGCTACGAGCAGTACTTC. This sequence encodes CASRLAGGNRYEQYF.

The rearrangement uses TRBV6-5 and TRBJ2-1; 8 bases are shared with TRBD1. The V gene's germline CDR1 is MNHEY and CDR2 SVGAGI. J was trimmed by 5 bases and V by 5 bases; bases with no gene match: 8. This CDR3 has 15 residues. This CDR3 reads CASSLTGVQNNEQFF. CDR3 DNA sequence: TGTGCCAGCAGTCTGACAGGGGTTCAAAACAATGAGCAGTTCTTC.

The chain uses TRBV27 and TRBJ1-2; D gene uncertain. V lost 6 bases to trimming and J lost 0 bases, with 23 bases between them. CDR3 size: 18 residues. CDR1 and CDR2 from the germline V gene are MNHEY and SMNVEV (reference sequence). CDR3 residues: CASSYTKGARVANYGYTF. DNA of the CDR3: TGTGCCAGCAGCTATACGAAGGGAGCAAGGGTCGCTAACTATGGCTACACCTTC.

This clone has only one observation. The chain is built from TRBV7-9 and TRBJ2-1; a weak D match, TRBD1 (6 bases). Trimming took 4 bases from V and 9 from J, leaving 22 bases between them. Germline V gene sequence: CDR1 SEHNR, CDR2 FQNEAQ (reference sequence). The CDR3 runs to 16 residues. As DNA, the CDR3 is TGTGCCAGCAGCTCCAAATGGGCAGGGGTAGAGGGTGAGCAGTTCTTC. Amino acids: CASSSKWAGVEGEQFF.

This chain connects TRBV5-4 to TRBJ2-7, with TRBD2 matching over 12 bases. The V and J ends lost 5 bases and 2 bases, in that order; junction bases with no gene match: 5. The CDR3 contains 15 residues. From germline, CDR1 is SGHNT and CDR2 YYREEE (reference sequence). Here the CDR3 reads CASSHSSGGAYEQYF. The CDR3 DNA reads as TGTGCCAGCAGTCATTCTAGCGGGGGGGCCTACGAGCAGTACTTC.

The CDR3 DNA sequence: TGTGCCAGCAGTTACTCGACAGGGGTCGGTGGCTACACCTTC. As protein: CASSYSTGVGGYTF. The chain joins TRBV6-5 to TRBJ1-2, with 8 bases lining up with TRBD1. Germline-derived CDR1 and CDR2 are MNHEY and SVGAGI. Germline trimming cut 0 bases from V and 7 bases from J; bases unmatched to any gene: 4. The CDR3 is 14 residues long.

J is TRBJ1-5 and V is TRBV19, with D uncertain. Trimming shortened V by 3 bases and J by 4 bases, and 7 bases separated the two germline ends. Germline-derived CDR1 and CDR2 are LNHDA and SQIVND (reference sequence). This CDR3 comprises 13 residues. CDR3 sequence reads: CASSIGENQPQHF. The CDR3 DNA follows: TGTGCCAGTAGTATCGGCGAAAATCAGCCCCAGCATTTT.

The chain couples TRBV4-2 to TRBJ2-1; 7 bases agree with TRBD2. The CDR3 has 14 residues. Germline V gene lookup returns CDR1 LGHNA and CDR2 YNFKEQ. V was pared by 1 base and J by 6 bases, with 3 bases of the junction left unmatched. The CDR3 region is CASSQGLAGNEQFF. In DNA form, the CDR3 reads TGTGCCAGCAGCCAAGGACTAGCTGGCAATGAGCAGTTCTTC.

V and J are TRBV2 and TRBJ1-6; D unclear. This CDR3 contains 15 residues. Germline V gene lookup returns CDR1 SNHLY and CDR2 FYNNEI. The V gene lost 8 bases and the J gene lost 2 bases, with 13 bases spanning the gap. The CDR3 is CASEREHTYNSPLHF. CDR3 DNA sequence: TGTGCCAGCGAAAGGGAGCATACCTATAATTCACCCCTCCACTTT.

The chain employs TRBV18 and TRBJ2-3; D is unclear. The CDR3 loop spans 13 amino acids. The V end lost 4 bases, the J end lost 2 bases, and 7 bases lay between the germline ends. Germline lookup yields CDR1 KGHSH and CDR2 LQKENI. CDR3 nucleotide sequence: TGTGCCAGCTCACTCCTGATCACAGATACGCAGTATTTT. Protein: CASSLLITDTQYF.

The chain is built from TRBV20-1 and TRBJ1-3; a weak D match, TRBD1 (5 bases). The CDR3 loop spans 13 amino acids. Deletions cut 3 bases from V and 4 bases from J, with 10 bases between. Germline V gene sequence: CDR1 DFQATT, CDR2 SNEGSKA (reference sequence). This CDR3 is CSASRGPGNTIYF. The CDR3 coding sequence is TGCAGTGCTAGTAGGGGCCCGGGAAACACCATATATTTT.

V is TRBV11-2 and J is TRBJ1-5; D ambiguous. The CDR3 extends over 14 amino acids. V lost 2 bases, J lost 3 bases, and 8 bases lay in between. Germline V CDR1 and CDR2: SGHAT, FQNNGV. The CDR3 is CASSLTSFNQPQHF. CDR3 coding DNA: TGTGCCAGCAGCTTAACGAGCTTCAATCAGCCCCAGCATTTT. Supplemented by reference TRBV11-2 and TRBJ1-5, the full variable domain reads EAGVAQSPRYKIIEKRQSVAFWCNPISGHATLYWYQQILGQGPKLLIQFQNNGVVDDSQLPKDRFSAERLKGVDSTLKIQPAKLEDSAVYLCASSLTSFNQPQHFGDGTRLSIL.

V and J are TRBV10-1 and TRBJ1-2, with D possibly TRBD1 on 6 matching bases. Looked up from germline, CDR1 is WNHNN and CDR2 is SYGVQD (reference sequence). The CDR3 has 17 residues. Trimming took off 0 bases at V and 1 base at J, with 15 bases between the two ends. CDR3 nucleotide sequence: TGCGCCAGCAGTGAGTCAATTTTCAGGGGACTTAACTATGGCTACACCTTC. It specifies CASSESIFRGLNYGYTF.

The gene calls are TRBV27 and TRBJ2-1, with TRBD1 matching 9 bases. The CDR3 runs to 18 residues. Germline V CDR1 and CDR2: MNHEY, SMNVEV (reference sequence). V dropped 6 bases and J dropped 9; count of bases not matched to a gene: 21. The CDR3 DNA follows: TGTGCCAGCAGGGCGGACAGGGGTCGTTCGCCTAATCCAGGTGAGCAGTTCTTC. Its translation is CASRADRGRSPNPGEQFF.

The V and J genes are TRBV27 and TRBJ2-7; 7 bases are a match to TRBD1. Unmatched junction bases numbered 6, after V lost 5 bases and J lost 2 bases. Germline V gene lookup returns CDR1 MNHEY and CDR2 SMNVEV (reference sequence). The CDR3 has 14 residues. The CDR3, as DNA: TGTGCCAGCAGTCGACAGGGTCTTCCCTACGAGCAGTACTTC. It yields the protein CASSRQGLPYEQYF.